A selection of T cell receptor beta chains follows, all from one sample in a study of CD8 T cells in Susac syndrome. TCRdb called the immunoSEQ multiplex PCR reads again in MiXCR, with one record for every CDR3 protein. The sample has 150,000 to 180,000 distinct CDR3 sequences, approximately 96% seen once. The sequenced sample consisted of CD8+ T cells from PBMCs. The receptor set was obtained from a human donor with multiple sclerosis. Each CDR3 is given with its conserved first and last residue. The D gene is left open where the match is weak. Clone size is stated in some rows and not others, as once, few, many or a class when expanded.

V	size	D	J	CDR3	DNA
TRBV13	NA	NA	TRBJ2-4	CASSQGRDIQYF	TGTGCCAGCAGCCAGGGCAGGGACATTCAGTACTTC
TRBV3-1	NA	NA	TRBJ2-1	CASSPHDGYNEQFF	TGTGCCAGCAGCCCTCATGACGGTTACAATGAGCAGTTCTTC
TRBV29-1	NA	NA	TRBJ2-1	CSVEDLDRPEGQSSYNEQFF	TGCAGCGTTGAAGATCTCGATCGTCCCGAAGGACAGAGCTCCTACAATGAGCAGTTCTTC
TRBV20-1	NA	TRBD2	TRBJ2-3	CSARILGSGLAGFTDTQYF	TGCAGTGCTAGGATCCTTGGGTCGGGACTAGCGGGGTTCACAGATACGCAGTATTTT
TRBV3-1	NA	NA	TRBJ2-1	CASSQTNEQFF	TGTGCCAGCAGCCAGACAAATGAGCAGTTCTTC
TRBV6-5	once	TRBD1	TRBJ2-1	CASTQAGGADEQFF	TGTGCCAGCACCCAGGCAGGGGGCGCGGATGAGCAGTTCTTC
TRBV7-2	NA	NA	TRBJ2-5	CASSNPPARYQETQYF	TGTGCCAGCAGCAACCCCCCAGCGAGGTACCAAGAGACCCAGTACTTC
TRBV15	NA	TRBD2	TRBJ2-3	CATSFGLALDTQYF	TGTGCCACCAGCTTCGGACTAGCTCTAGATACGCAGTATTTT
TRBV19	once	NA	TRBJ2-1	CASTYRVMENEQFF	TGTGCCAGTACTTACAGGGTGATGGAAAATGAGCAGTTCTTC
TRBV4-1	NA	TRBD2	TRBJ2-7	CASSTLAGGYEQYF	TGCGCCAGCAGCACCCTAGCGGGGGGCTACGAGCAGTACTTC
TRBV4-1	NA	NA	TRBJ2-1	CASSSPESSYNEQFF	TGCGCCAGCAGCAGCCCCGAGAGCTCCTACAATGAGCAGTTCTTC
TRBV9	NA	NA	TRBJ2-7	CASSFSSSQEQYF	TGTGCCAGCAGCTTTAGTTCATCTCAGGAGCAGTACTTC
TRBV9	NA	NA	TRBJ2-7	CASSEHEQLIYEQYF	TGTGCCAGCAGCGAGCACGAACAGTTAATCTACGAGCAGTACTTC
TRBV20-1	NA	NA	TRBJ2-5	CSARAGFGQETQYF	TGCAGTGCTAGAGCGGGTTTTGGCCAAGAGACCCAGTACTTC
TRBV23-1	NA	NA	TRBJ2-3	CASSHNPTGTDTQYF	TGCGCCAGCAGTCACAACCCCACGGGGACAGATACGCAGTATTTT
TRBV4-2	once	TRBD2	TRBJ2-3	CASSQGGGRSQYF	TGTGCCAGCAGCCAAGGGGGGGGTCGATCGCAGTATTTT
TRBV20-1	NA	NA	TRBJ1-5	CSAQYSNQPQHF	TGCAGTGCACAGTATAGCAATCAGCCCCAGCATTTT
TRBV29-1	NA	TRBD1	TRBJ1-4	CSVEERTGPNQKLFF	TGCAGCGTTGAAGAAAGGACAGGGCCTAATCAAAAACTGTTTTTT
TRBV29-1	NA	TRBD1	TRBJ2-4	CSGRTGEAKNIQYF	TGCAGCGGGAGGACAGGGGAAGCCAAAAACATTCAGTACTTC
TRBV29-1	NA	NA	TRBJ1-2	CSVDGLVGYTF	TGCAGCGTTGATGGTTTGGTAGGCTACACCTTC
TRBV29-1	NA	TRBD1	TRBJ1-2	CSAADRGDYGYTF	TGCAGCGCGGCCGACAGGGGTGACTATGGCTACACCTTC
TRBV25-1	NA	NA	TRBJ2-7	CARGLYEQYF	TGTGCCAGGGGGCTCTACGAGCAGTACTTC
TRBV29-1	NA	TRBD1	TRBJ2-1	CSVRSKARAGQGIDNEQFF	TGCAGCGTTAGGTCGAAGGCGCGGGCTGGACAGGGGATCGACAATGAGCAGTTCTTC
TRBV4-1	NA	TRBD2	TRBJ2-4	CASSPLAGGNIQYF	TGCGCCAGCAGCCCCCTAGCGGGGGGAAACATTCAGTACTTC
TRBV30	NA	NA	TRBJ1-1	CAWDTGTEAFF	TGTGCCTGGGACACAGGGACTGAAGCTTTCTTT
TRBV20-1	NA	TRBD1	TRBJ1-2	CSVMDRSNNYGYTF	TGCAGTGTAATGGACAGGTCCAATAACTATGGCTACACCTTC
TRBV27	NA	NA	TRBJ2-2	CAGSFGRGGELFF	TGTGCCGGCAGTTTTGGGCGCGGCGGGGAGCTGTTTTTT
TRBV6-1	NA	NA	TRBJ1-6	CASRISSSSYNSPLHF	TGTGCCAGCAGGATATCCTCCAGCTCCTATAATTCACCCCTCCACTTT
TRBV6-2/TRBV6-3	once	NA	TRBJ2-5	CASSYSPGPDPQYF	TGTGCCAGCAGTTACTCGCCAGGGCCGGATCCCCAGTACTTC